This T cell receptor (beta chain) was sequenced in a study of Ad26.COV2.S vaccination and SARS-CoV-2 variants. Across the whole study: Ad26.COV2.S was injected intramuscularly once or twice, 56 days apart.

Clones were sequenced by immunoSEQ multiplex PCR, and TCRdb holds only the in-frame ones, with some missing. The table shows hundreds of thousands of clones, with roughly 90% occurring only once. Treatment meaning: 19 received Ad26.COV2.S at low or high dose, single or two shots; about 5 received placebo; per-sample allocation not given. Sampling occurred on day 63 after the first vaccine or placebo injection. An adult aged 18-55 years in Boston served as the donor. The vaccine delivered Wuhan-strain SARS-CoV-2 spike through an Ad26 vector. General study findings and limits: Reported findings describe substantial breadth in spike-specific CD8+ and CD4+ T cell responses following vaccination.

The CDR3 runs 14 residues. Germline-derived CDR1 and CDR2 are MNHEY and SVGAGI. Trimming removed 4 bases from V and 1 base from J, with 11 bases in between. Concerning this clone: As yet, its antigen is unknown.

V and J are TRBV6-5 and TRBJ2-7, with D unresolved. Sequenced material: peripheral blood, taken in a trial of Ad26.COV2.S vaccine versus placebo. The sequence came from a person aged 18 to 65 who received the Ad26.COV2.S COVID-19 vaccine or a placebo. The CDR3 sequence: CASSSGPRSYEQYF. CDR3 coding DNA: TGTGCCAGCAGTTCGGGTCCCAGGTCCTACGAGCAGTACTTC.